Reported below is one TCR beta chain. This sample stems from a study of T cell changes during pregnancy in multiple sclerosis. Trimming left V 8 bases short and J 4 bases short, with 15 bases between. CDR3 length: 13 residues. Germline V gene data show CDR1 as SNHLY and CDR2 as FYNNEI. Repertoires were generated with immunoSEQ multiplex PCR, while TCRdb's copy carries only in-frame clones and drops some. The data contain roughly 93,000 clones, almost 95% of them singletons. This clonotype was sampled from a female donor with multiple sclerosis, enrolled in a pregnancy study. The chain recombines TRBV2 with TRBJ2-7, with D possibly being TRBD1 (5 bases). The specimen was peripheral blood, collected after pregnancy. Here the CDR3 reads CASDSPQEYEQYF. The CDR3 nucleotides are TGTGCCAGCGATTCCCCACAGGAGTACGAGCAGTACTTC.